The text below deals with one T cell receptor beta chain. The sample is drawn from a study of blood T cell repertoires in COVID-19. CDR1 SGHNT and CDR2 YYREEE come from the germline V gene (reference sequence). V gave up 3 bases and J gave up 4 bases, with 19 bases separating them. CDR3 length: 16 residues. In the original analysis: Estimation of nucleated cell counts was performed using reference gene primer amplification. Here immunoSEQ multiplex PCR was the method, and the copy in TCRdb shows in-frame clones only, minus some. V and J calls and clone size follow that table, whereas D and trimming were derived from the DNA. The sample lists 50,000 or so clones; roughly 84% were seen once.

This sequence joins TRBV5-4 and TRBJ1-2, with D perhaps matching TRBD1 (6 bases). The sequence was obtained from a man between 65 and 79 years old with acute or convalescent COVID-19. The material sequenced was peripheral blood. The CDR3 bases are TGTGCCAGCAGCTCCTTCACTCCGGGACAAGCCTATGGCTACACCTTC. Translation: CASSSFTPGQAYGYTF.